This record covers a single T cell receptor (beta chain). This table comes from immunoSEQ multiplex PCR, and its TCRdb copy is limited to in-frame clones, with some not included. The table lists about 81,000 clones, 70% to 90% of them singletons. Germline V lookup: CDR1 SGDLS, CDR2 YYNGEE. The CDR3 runs 16 residues. V lost 2 bases and J lost 4, with 15 bases in between. The sample originates from a study of technical replicates of blood from a few donors. The sample comprised PBMCs. This TCR was sampled from a human donor in good health. Some clones in this sample may be carry-over from other donors' samples. This chain links TRBV9 with TRBJ2-2, with D perhaps matching TRBD2 (7 bases). The CDR3 spells CASSVGAGAATGELFF. The CDR3, as DNA: TGTGCCAGCAGCGTCGGGGCGGGGGCGGCCACCGGGGAGCTGTTTTTT. Together with reference TRBV9 and TRBJ2-2, the CDR3 gives the full variable domain: DSGVTQTPKHLITATGQRVTLRCSPRSGDLSVYWYQQSLDQGLQFLIQYYNGEERAKGNILERFSAQQFPDLHSELNLSSLELGDSALYFCASSVGAGAATGELFFGEGSRLTVL.